Listed below are T cell receptor beta chains from one sample, sequenced in a study of graft-versus-host responses after intestinal transplantation. The method was immunoSEQ multiplex PCR; TCRdb's version includes in-frame clones alone and lacks a portion of them. The sample has 77,000 or so clones; roughly 90% are singletons. Source: PBMCs, taken 98 days after intestinal transplantation. The receptor source for this set is a human patient who received an intestinal transplant, so some T cells may come from the graft donor. Each CDR3 is given with its conserved first and last residue. D genes are given only for firm matches. Clone size is given for some rows only: seen once, a few or many times, or a class if the clone is expanded.

len	v_gene	d_gene	abundance	j_gene	CDR3nt	CDR3aa
14	TRBV15	-	-	TRBJ2-7	TGTGCCACCAGCGAGCGGGTTACCTCCTACGAGCAGTACTTC	CATSERVTSYEQYF
12	TRBV7-9	TRBD1	few	TRBJ2-1	TGTGCCAGCAGCTCGACAGGGGTTGAGCAGTTCTTC	CASSSTGVEQFF
14	TRBV5-6	-	few	TRBJ2-7	TGTGCCAGCAGCTTGGAGCTGCGGCCCTACGAGCAGTACTTC	CASSLELRPYEQYF
15	TRBV6-1	-	-	TRBJ1-2	TGTGCCAGCAGTGAATTCTCGGGTCCTAACTATGGCTACACCTTC	CASSEFSGPNYGYTF
17	TRBV15	-	-	TRBJ1-1	TGTGCCACCAGCAGAGGTCAGACAGGAACAATGAACACTGAAGCTTTCTTT	CATSRGQTGTMNTEAFF
16	TRBV5-5	-	once	TRBJ2-4	TGTGCCAGCAGCCCCGCCCCCAGTCGGGCCAAAAACATTCAGTACTTC	CASSPAPSRAKNIQYF
15	TRBV19	-	-	TRBJ1-4	TGTGCCAGTAGTATAGAGGCGGGGGCAAGTGAAAAACTGTTTTTT	CASSIEAGASEKLFF
16	TRBV5-6	-	-	TRBJ1-5	TGTGCCAGCAGCTTGGCCGCGGACCCTAGCAATCAGCCCCAGCATTTT	CASSLAADPSNQPQHF
13	TRBV19	TRBD1	-	TRBJ1-2	TGTGCCAGTAGCGTGGACAGGGGCTATGGCTACACCTTC	CASSVDRGYGYTF
14	TRBV9	-	-	TRBJ2-5	TGTGCCAGCAGCGTAGAAGGCAGTCAAGAGACCCAGTACTTC	CASSVEGSQETQYF
17	TRBV5-1	TRBD2	-	TRBJ2-7	TGCGCCAGCAGCTTGCGGACAGGACTAGCGGGATCCTACGAGCAGTACTTC	CASSLRTGLAGSYEQYF
12	TRBV6-1	-	-	TRBJ2-1	TGTGCCAGCAGTGCCTACTACAATGAGCAGTTCTTC	CASSAYYNEQFF
14	TRBV7-8	-	-	TRBJ2-7	TGTGCCAGCAGCTTATTGCCGGGGGCCTACGAGCAGTACTTC	CASSLLPGAYEQYF
14	TRBV6-5	-	-	TRBJ1-5	TGTGCCAGCAGGGACAAGGGGGGCAATCAGCCCCAGCATTTT	CASRDKGGNQPQHF
14	TRBV19	-	-	TRBJ2-3	TGTGCCAGTAGCCTGGGGCTAGCCACAGATACGCAGTATTTT	CASSLGLATDTQYF
15	TRBV23-1	TRBD1	-	TRBJ1-2	TGCGCCAGCAGTCAACCACGACAGGGGAACTATGGCTACACCTTC	CASSQPRQGNYGYTF
15	TRBV6-7	-	-	TRBJ2-1	TGTGCCAGCAGTTACTGGCTAGTGTACTACAATGAGCAGTTCTTC	CASSYWLVYYNEQFF
13	TRBV6-1	TRBD2	-	TRBJ2-7	TGTGCCATAAGCCTAGGAGCGGGAGGTGAGCAGTACTTC	CAISLGAGGEQYF
13	TRBV7-2	-	-	TRBJ2-7	TGTGCCAGCAGCCTGGAGGGGGGATACGAGCAGTACTTC	CASSLEGGYEQYF
14	TRBV28	-	-	TRBJ2-5	TGTGCCAGCAGCAGGAGAAACTACCAAGAGACCCAGTACTTC	CASSRRNYQETQYF
14	TRBV18	TRBD1	once	TRBJ1-4	TGTGCCAGCTCACCACCGGGACAGGGTGAAAAACTGTTTTTT	CASSPPGQGEKLFF
16	TRBV18	TRBD2	-	TRBJ2-2	TGTGCTAGCTCACCATTCCTAGCGGGAGAGACCGGGGAGCTGTTTTTT	CASSPFLAGETGELFF
15	TRBV7-3	-	-	TRBJ2-1	TGTGCCAGCAGCTTAGGGCGGCTAGACTACAATGAGCAGTTCTTC	CASSLGRLDYNEQFF
18	TRBV18	TRBD2	-	TRBJ2-7	TGTGCCAGCTCACCGGTCCGGAGCGGGAGTATCGGTGGCGGCGAGCAGTACTTC	CASSPVRSGSIGGGEQYF
13	TRBV19	TRBD1	-	TRBJ2-7	TGTGCCAGTAGTATAACAGGGGGAAACGAGCAGTACTTC	CASSITGGNEQYF
11	TRBV5-1	-	-	TRBJ2-5	TGCGCCAGCAAAGCGGGCGAGACCCAGTACTTC	CASKAGETQYF
11	TRBV28	-	-	TRBJ1-1	TGTGCCAGCAGGTACCACACTGAAGCTTTCTTT	CASRYHTEAFF
13	TRBV19	-	-	TRBJ1-4	TGTGCCAGTAAGAGGGCGGCTAATGAAAAACTGTTTTTT	CASKRAANEKLFF
17	TRBV13	-	-	TRBJ1-3	TGTGCCAGCAAAAATTACGATGACAGGAGCTCTGGAAACACCATATATTTT	CASKNYDDRSSGNTIYF
13	TRBV21-1	-	-	TRBJ2-7	TGTGCCAGCAGCCAAAAAAGGAGGGACGAGCAGTACTTC	CASSQKRRDEQYF
17	TRBV6-1	-	-	TRBJ2-4	TGTGCCAGCAGTGAAGCGCGGTATGAATTAGCCAAAAACATTCAGTACTTC	CASSEARYELAKNIQYF
17	TRBV5-1	TRBD2	-	TRBJ2-3	TGCGCCAGCAGCTGGGGCCCCAGCGGGGGGTACACAGATACGCAGTATTTT	CASSWGPSGGYTDTQYF